Relative to its sample, the clone carrying this T cell receptor (beta chain) is large. Its antigen is not known. Template came from bulk tumor genomic DNA, at roughly 600 ng per sample. Biopsy collection occurred during surgery, with several far-apart biopsies per primary tumor. Patients underwent curative surgery for non-small cell lung cancer (untreated and newly diagnosed). In a multiplex PCR, 32 V and 13 J primers amplified TCR beta CDR3. Each CDR3 protein is one row after TCRdb ran MiXCR on the multiplex PCR reads. The table has about 16,000 distinct CDR3 sequences, approximately 30% seen once; the top ten hold roughly 15%. This record belongs to a study of immune heterogeneity within non-small cell lung tumors. Germline V gene lookup returns CDR1 MGHRA and CDR2 YSYEKL. Trimming took 0 bases from V and 4 from J; bases not matched to a gene: 6. This CDR3 region has 16 residues. Study-wide results and caveats: The study found high-frequency T-cell receptor beta clonotypes largely distinct between individual patients. Both recurring identical dominant CDR3 beta clonotypes and site-unique high-frequency clones were observed across tumor sites within a patient.

The chain employs TRBV4-1 and TRBJ2-7; 10 bases are a match to TRBD1. Input material: lung tumor tissue. The clonotype comes from a woman between 50 and 59 years old with non-small cell lung cancer. The CDR3 is CASSQDPGGQGYEQYF. In DNA, the CDR3 is TGCGCCAGCAGCCAAGATCCTGGGGGACAGGGGTACGAGCAGTACTTC.